This T cell receptor beta chain comes out of a study of PD-L1 blockade in urothelial cancer. Time point here: peripheral blood 6 weeks after treatment start. Here immunoSEQ multiplex PCR was the method, and the copy in TCRdb shows in-frame clones only, minus some. The sample yields about 23,000 clones, about 90% seen once. Sequenced material: PBMCs, taken around atezolizumab (anti-PD-L1) treatment. This sequence was found in a woman in her sixties or seventies with urothelial cancer.

CDR3 in amino acids: CASSTPGTQYF. The DNA of the CDR3 is TGTGCCAGCAGCACTCCGGGGACCCAGTACTTC. The chain couples TRBV28 to TRBJ2-5; no clear D. The CDR3 sequence is 11 residues long. V shed 6 bases and J shed 7 bases, with 9 bases lying between them. CDR1 is MDHEN, CDR2 SYDVKM, per germline.